The entry that follows covers one T cell receptor (beta chain) sequence. The sample comes from a study of blood T cell repertoires in COVID-19. On the study more broadly: COVID-19 samples from acute and convalescent phases originated in the United States, Italy and Spain.

This study enrolled people aged about 18 to 100 from 20 to 25 US geographic areas. The CDR3 runs to 15 residues. Germline V lookup: CDR1 MDHEN, CDR2 SYDVKM. Trimming removed 5 bases from V and 3 bases from J; junction bases left unmatched: 5. In the study's own analysis: Scientists estimated how many nucleated cells there were by amplifying reference gene primers. Data came from immunoSEQ multiplex PCR; TCRdb stores just in-frame clones and leaves some out. V and J calls and clone size are those listed in that table; D and trimming were worked out from the DNA. Of around 330,000 clones listed, roughly 86% are singletons.

Sequenced input: PBMCs or T cells enriched from blood (not recorded which). The receptor comes from a woman aged 18-30 years who had recovered from COVID-19. The chain joins TRBV28 to TRBJ1-5; 9 bases agree with TRBD1. CDR3 nucleotide sequence: TGTGCCAGCAGTGTCAACAGGGGGCTCAATCAGCCCCAGCATTTT. The encoded protein is CASSVNRGLNQPQHF.